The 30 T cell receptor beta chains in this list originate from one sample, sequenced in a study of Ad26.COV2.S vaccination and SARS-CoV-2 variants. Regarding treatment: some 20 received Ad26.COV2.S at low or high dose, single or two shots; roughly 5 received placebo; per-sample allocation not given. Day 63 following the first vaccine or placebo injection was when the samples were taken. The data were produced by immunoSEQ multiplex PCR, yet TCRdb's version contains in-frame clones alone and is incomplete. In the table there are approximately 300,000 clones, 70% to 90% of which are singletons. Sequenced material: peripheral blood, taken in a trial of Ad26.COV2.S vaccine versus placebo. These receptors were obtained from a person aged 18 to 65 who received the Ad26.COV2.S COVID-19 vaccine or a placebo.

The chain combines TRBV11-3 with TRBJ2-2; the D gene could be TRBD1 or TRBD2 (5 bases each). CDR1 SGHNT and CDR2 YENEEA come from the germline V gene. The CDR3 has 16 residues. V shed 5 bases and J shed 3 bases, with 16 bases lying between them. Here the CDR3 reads CASSPKSGRYTGELFF. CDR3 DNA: TGTGCCAGCAGCCCGAAATCAGGGAGATACACCGGGGAGCTGTTTTTT.

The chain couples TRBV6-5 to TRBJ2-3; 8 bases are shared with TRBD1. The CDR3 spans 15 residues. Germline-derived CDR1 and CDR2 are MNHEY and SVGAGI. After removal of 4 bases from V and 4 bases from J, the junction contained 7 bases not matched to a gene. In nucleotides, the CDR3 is TGTGCCAGCAGTTTAGGACAGGGTATCCCAGATACGCAGTATTTT. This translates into CASSLGQGIPDTQYF.

The CDR3 region has the DNA TGTGCCAGCAGCATCTCTGGGGCCAACGTCCTGACTTTC. Translated, it gives CASSISGANVLTF. This chain uses TRBV5-6 with TRBJ2-6; D unresolved. Germline CDR1 reads SGHDT; CDR2 reads YYEEEE. The V end lost 4 bases, the J end lost 0 bases, and 2 bases lay between the germline ends. There are 13 residues in the CDR3.

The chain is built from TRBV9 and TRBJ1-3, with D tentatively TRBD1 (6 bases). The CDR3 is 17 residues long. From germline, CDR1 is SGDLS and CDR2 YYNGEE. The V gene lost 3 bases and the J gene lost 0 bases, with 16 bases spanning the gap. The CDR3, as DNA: TGTGCCAGCAGCGGGACTTCACAGGGATACTCTGGAAACACCATATATTTT. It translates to CASSGTSQGYSGNTIYF.

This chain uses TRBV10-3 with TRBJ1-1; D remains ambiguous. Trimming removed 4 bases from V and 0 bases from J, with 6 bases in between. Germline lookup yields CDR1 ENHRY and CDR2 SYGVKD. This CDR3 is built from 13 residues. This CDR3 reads CAISAGLNTEAFF. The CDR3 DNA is TGTGCCATCAGTGCCGGGTTGAACACTGAAGCTTTCTTT.

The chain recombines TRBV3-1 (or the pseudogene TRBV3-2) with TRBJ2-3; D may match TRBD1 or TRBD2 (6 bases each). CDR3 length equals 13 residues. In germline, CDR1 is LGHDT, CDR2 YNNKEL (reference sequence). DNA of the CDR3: TGTGCAGTAGGGGGGTGGGGCACAGATACGCAGTATTTT. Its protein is CAVGGWGTDTQYF.

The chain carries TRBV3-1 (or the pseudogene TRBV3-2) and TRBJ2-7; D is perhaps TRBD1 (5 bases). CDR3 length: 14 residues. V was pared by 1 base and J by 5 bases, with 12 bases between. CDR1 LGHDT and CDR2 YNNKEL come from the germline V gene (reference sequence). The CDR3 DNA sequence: TGTGCCAGCAGCCAAGCGGTCAGGGTCCACGAGCAGTACTTC. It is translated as CASSQAVRVHEQYF.

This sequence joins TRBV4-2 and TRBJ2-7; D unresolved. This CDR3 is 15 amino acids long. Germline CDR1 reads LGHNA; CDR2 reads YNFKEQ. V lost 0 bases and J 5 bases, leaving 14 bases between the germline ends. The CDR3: CASSQEQLPPNEQYF. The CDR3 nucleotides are TGTGCCAGCAGCCAAGAACAGCTCCCCCCTAACGAGCAGTACTTC.

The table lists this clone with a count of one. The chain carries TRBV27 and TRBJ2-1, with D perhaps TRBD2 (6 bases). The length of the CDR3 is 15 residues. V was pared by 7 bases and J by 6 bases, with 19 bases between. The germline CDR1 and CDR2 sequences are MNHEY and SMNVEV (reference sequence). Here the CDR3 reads CASTPTGLASNEQFF. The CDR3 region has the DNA TGTGCCAGCACTCCAACGGGCCTAGCGAGCAATGAGCAGTTCTTC.

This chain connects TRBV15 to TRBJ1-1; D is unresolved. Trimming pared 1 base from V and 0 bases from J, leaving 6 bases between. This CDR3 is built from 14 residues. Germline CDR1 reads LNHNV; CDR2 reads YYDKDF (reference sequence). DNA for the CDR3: TGTGCCACCAGCAGAGGCAGAATGAACACTGAAGCTTTCTTT. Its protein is CATSRGRMNTEAFF.

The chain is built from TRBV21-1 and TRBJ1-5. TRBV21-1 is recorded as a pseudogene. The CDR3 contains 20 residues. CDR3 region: CASSKGSWRAVRGGNQPQHF. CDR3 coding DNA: TGTGCCAGCAGCAAAGGTAGCTGGCGCGCGGTGAGGGGTGGAAATCAGCCCCAGCATTTT.

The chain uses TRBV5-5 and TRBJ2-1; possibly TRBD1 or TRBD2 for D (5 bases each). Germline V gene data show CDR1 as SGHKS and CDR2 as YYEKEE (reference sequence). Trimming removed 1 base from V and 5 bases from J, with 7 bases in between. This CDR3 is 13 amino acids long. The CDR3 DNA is TGTGCCAGCAGCTTGAGAGGGGACAATGAGCAGTTCTTC. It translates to CASSLRGDNEQFF.

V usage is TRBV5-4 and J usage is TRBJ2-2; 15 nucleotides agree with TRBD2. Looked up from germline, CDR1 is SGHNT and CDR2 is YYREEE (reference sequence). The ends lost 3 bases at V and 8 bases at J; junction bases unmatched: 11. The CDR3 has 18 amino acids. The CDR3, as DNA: TGTGCCAGCAGCTCGACCCCGGGACTAGCGGGGGGTTCGGGGGAGCTGTTTTTT. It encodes CASSSTPGLAGGSGELFF. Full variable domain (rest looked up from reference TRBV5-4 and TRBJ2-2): ETGVTQSPTHLIKTRGQQVTLRCSSQSGHNTVSWYQQALGQGPQFIFQYYREEENGRGNFPPRFSGLQFPNYSSELNVNALELDDSALYLCASSSTPGLAGGSGELFFGEGSRLTVL.

The CDR3 spells CATSSFGELRSYEQYF. CDR3 bases: TGTGCCACCTCGTCGTTTGGGGAGTTACGCTCCTACGAGCAGTACTTC. The chain joins TRBV24-1 to TRBJ2-7, with D possibly matching TRBD2 (5 bases). Trimming stripped 9 bases from V and 0 bases from J, with 20 bases between. In germline, CDR1 is KGHDR, CDR2 SFDVKD. This CDR3 spans 16 amino acids.

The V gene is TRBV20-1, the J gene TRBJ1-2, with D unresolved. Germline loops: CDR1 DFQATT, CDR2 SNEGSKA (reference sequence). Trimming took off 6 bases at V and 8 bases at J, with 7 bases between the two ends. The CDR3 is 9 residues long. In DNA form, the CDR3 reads TGCAGTGCCCCAGGAGGCTACACCTTC. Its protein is CSAPGGYTF.

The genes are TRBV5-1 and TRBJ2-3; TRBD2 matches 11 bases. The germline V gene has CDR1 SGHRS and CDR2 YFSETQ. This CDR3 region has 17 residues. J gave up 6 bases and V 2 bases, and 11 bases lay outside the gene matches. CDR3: CASSLLLAGASGDTQYF. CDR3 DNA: TGCGCCAGCAGCTTACTACTAGCGGGGGCCTCGGGGGATACGCAGTATTTT.

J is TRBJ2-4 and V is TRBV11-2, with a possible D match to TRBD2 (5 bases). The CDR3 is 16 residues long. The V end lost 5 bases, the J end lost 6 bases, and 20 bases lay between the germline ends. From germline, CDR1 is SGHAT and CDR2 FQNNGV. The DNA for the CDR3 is TGTGCCAGCAGCCCCATTTGGCAGAGGGTCGGAAACATTCAGTACTTC. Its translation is CASSPIWQRVGNIQYF.

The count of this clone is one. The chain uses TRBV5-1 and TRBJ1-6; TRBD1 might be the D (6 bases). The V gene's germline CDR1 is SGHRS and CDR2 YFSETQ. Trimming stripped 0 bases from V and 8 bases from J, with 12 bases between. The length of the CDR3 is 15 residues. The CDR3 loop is CASSLEGGGDSPLHF. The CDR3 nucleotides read TGCGCCAGCAGCTTGGAGGGTGGGGGCGATTCACCCCTCCACTTT.

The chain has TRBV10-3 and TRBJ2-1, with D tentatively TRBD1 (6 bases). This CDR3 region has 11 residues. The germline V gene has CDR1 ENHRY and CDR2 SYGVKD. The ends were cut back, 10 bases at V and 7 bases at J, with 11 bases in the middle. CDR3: CASLQGNEQFF. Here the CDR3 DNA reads TGTGCCAGCCTTCAGGGGAATGAGCAGTTCTTC.

CDR3 sequence (DNA): TGTGCCAGCAGTTTAAGCTGGCTCCGCACAGATACGCAGTATTTT. It translates to CASSLSWLRTDTQYF. The V call is TRBV27, the J call TRBJ2-3; D is ambiguous. Germline V lookup: CDR1 MNHEY, CDR2 SMNVEV (reference sequence). Trimming removed 2 bases from V and 1 base from J, with 10 bases in between. There are 15 residues in the CDR3.

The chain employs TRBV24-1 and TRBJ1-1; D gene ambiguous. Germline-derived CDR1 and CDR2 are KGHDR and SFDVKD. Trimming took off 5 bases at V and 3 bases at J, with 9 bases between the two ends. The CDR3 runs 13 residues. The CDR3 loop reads CATSANRDTEAFF. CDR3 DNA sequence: TGTGCCACCAGTGCCAACCGGGACACTGAAGCTTTCTTT.

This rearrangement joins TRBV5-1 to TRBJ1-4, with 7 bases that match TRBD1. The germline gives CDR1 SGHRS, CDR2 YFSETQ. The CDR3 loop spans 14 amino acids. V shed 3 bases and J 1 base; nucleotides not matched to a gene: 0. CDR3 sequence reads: CASSWDRTNEKLFF. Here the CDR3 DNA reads TGCGCCAGCAGCTGGGACAGAACTAATGAAAAACTGTTTTTT.

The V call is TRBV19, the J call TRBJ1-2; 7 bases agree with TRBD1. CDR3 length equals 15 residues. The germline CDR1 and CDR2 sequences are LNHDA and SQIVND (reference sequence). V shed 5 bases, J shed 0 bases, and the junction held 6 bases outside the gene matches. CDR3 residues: CASSPTGTANYGYTF. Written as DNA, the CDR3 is TGTGCCAGTAGTCCGACAGGGACCGCTAACTATGGCTACACCTTC.

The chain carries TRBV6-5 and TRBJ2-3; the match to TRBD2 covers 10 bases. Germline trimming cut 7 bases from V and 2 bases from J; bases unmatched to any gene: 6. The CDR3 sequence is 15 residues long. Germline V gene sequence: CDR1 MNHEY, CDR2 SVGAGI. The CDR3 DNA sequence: TGTGCCAGCAACCCAGCGGGGGGGTTCACAGATACGCAGTATTTT. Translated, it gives CASNPAGGFTDTQYF.

CDR3 nucleotide sequence: TGTGCCAGCAGCTTTGTGGGGGAGACACAAGATACGCAGTATTTT. It translates to CASSFVGETQDTQYF. The rearrangement joins TRBV7-2 to TRBJ2-3; D may be TRBD1 or TRBD2 (5 bases each). CDR1 is SGHTA and CDR2 is FQGNSA in the germline V gene. The CDR3 totals 15 residues. V lost 3 bases, J lost 5 bases, and 15 bases lay in between.

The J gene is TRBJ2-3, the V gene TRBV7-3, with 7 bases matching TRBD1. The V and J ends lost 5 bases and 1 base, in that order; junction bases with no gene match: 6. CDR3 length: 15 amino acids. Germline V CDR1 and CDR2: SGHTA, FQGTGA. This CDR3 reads CASSKTGTRTDTQYF. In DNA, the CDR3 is TGTGCCAGCAGCAAGACAGGGACCCGCACAGATACGCAGTATTTT.

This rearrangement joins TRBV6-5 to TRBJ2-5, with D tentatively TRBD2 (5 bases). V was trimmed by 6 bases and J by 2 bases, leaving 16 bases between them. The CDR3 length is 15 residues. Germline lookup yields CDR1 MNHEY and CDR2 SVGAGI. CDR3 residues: CASRTFGGRQETQYF. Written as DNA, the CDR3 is TGTGCCAGCAGGACCTTTGGAGGCAGACAAGAGACCCAGTACTTC.

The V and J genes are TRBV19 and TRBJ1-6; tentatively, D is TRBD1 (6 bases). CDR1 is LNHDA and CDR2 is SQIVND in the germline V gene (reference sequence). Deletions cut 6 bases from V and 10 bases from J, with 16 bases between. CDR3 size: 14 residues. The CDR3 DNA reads TGTGCCAGTAGCCTCGACGCAGGGGTATCACCCCTCCACTTT. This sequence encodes CASSLDAGVSPLHF.

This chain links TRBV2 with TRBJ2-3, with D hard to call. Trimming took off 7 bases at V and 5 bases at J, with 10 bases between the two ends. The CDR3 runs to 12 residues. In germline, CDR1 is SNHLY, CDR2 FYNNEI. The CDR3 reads CASKVEGDTQYF. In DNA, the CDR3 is TGTGCCAGCAAGGTCGAAGGAGATACGCAGTATTTT.

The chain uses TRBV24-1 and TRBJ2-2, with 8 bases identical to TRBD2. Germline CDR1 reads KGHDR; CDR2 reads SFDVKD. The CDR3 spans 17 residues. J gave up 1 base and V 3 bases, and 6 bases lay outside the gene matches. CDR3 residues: CATSDIAGIGNTGELFF. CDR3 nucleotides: TGTGCCACCAGTGATATAGCGGGGATTGGGAACACCGGGGAGCTGTTTTTT.